The 9 T cell receptor beta chains listed next were all sequenced from one sample in a study of shared clonotypes between healthy human individuals (TCRdb year 2020). Preparation of the library involved the immunoSEQ multiplex PCR assay. In TCRdb, the immuneACCESS table is reduced to in-frame sequences with V and J assigned. These tables do not hold every clone; where another copy was compared, an unresolved V gene accounts for under half, and the others remain unexplained. The sample table shows around 2.5 million clones, and 93% are seen once. In total, the top ten clones hold around 0.37% of the sample. Material: naive CD4+ T cells from PBMCs. The sample's cell subset or site label is to be understood as: CD45RA+ positively selected. The source is a man aged 18 to 30 in good health. Some clones in this sample may be carry-over from other donors' samples.

This clone was detected only once. The sample holds other DNA sequences that translate to the same CDR3. The chain employs TRBV10-3 and TRBJ2-1; D remains unclear. Germline V gene data show CDR1 as ENHRY and CDR2 as SYGVKD. CDR3 length equals 11 residues. Trimming took 8 bases from V and 7 from J, leaving 9 bases between them. CDR3 residues: CAISELNEQFF. DNA of the CDR3: TGTGCCATCTCGGAGCTTAATGAGCAGTTCTTC.

This chain uses TRBV2 with TRBJ2-2, with D possibly being TRBD2 (5 bases). This CDR3 has 15 residues. V lost 7 bases, J lost 6 bases, and 18 bases lay in between. The germline gives CDR1 SNHLY, CDR2 FYNNEI. The CDR3 DNA follows: TGTGCCAGCACCCGGGGAGTGGGTCGACCCGGGGAGCTGTTTTTT. Encoded protein: CASTRGVGRPGELFF.

V is TRBV10-3 and J is TRBJ2-2, with 11 nucleotides matching TRBD1. This CDR3 is 16 amino acids long. Germline V gives CDR1 ENHRY, CDR2 SYGVKD. V lost 4 bases and J lost 7; bases outside the gene matches: 8. CDR3 DNA sequence: TGTGCCATCAGTGGTGGTGGGACAGGGGGTGTCGGGGAGCTGTTTTTT. Its translation is CAISGGGTGGVGELFF.

The gene calls are TRBV7-6 and TRBJ1-2; 8 bases agree with TRBD1. The germline V gene has CDR1 SGHVS and CDR2 FNYEAQ. V dropped 1 base and J dropped 5; count of bases not matched to a gene: 6. CDR3 length: 15 amino acids. CDR3 DNA sequence: TGTGCCAGCAGCTTAGGTTCAGGGGGCTTGTATGGCTACACCTTC. This codes for CASSLGSGGLYGYTF.

As concerns this clone: At one end, the junction sequence differs from germline, possibly due to a read error. This chain links TRBV5-1 with TRBJ1-2; D is uncertain. Germline assignment: CDR1 SGHRS and CDR2 YFSETQ. The CDR3 runs 15 residues. This CDR3 is CASSLDPNEINRAAF. The CDR3 DNA is TGCGCCAGCAGCTTGGACCCCAACGAGATAAACAGAGCCGCCTTC.

Of note for this clone: The identical CDR3 is also encoded by other nucleotide sequences in the sample. The chain employs TRBV9 and TRBJ1-1, with D perhaps TRBD1 (6 bases). V was trimmed by 4 bases and J by 1 base, leaving 11 bases between them. Germline lookup yields CDR1 SGDLS and CDR2 YYNGEE. CDR3 length: 14 amino acids. The CDR3 bases are TGTGCCAGCAGCCCCCGGACAGCGAACACTGAAGCTTTCTTT. Translated, it gives CASSPRTANTEAFF.

The V and J genes are TRBV6-1 and TRBJ2-1; TRBD2 matches at 10 bases. Germline V CDR1 and CDR2: MNHNS, SASEGT. The ends lost 4 bases at V and 0 bases at J; junction bases unmatched: 3. This CDR3 has 16 residues. CDR3 residues: CASSVPSGSSYNEQFF. As DNA, the CDR3 is TGTGCCAGCAGTGTCCCTAGCGGGAGCTCCTACAATGAGCAGTTCTTC.

The chain carries TRBV25-1 and TRBJ2-5, with D possibly being TRBD1 or TRBD2 (5 bases each). The CDR3 contains 15 residues. CDR1 and CDR2 from the germline V gene are MGHDK and SYGVNS. Trimming took 4 bases from V and 1 from J, leaving 13 bases between them. DNA for the CDR3: TGTGCCAGCAGTGCCCGGGACGGCCGCCAAGAGACCCAGTACTTC. It is translated as CASSARDGRQETQYF.

The chain couples TRBV11-2 to TRBJ2-1; 14 bases map to TRBD2. Germline assignment: CDR1 SGHAT and CDR2 FQNNGV. V was pared by 5 bases and J by 7 bases, with 4 bases of the junction left unmatched. The length of the CDR3 is 15 residues. CDR3 residues: CASSPRTSGRNEQFF. CDR3 nucleotide sequence: TGTGCCAGCAGCCCAAGGACTAGCGGGAGGAATGAGCAGTTCTTC.